This TCR beta chain was identified in a study of CXCR3-negative and CXCR3-positive naive CD8 T cells (dated by TCRdb to the late 2010s). Turning to the overall study: About 150 million TRB reads were obtained in total, roughly 1.5 +/- 0.3 million reads per library. Data from around 11 donors, pooled across two independent experiments, went into the diversity and physicochemical repertoire analyses. TRBV-TRBJ cluster analysis included naive subsets from 5 or 6 donors and memory cells from 3 donors. Overall results and qualifications from the work: Naive CXCR3-negative and CXCR3-positive cells from the same donor showed similar TRBV-TRBJ usage, whereas memory cells showed distinct patterns. Because surface CD5, which has been linked to self-reactivity in mice, was comparable between naive subsets, TCR interaction strength was also inferred from TRB CDR3 physicochemical properties. Compared with CXCR3-negative naive cells, CXCR3-positive naive cells had TRB CDR3s with higher hydrophobicity (lower Kidera factor 4), lower energy, and higher strength and volume indices. Freshly isolated PBMCs were used for most assays because CXCR3 expression partially decreased after cryopreservation. Both naive subsets had comparably high repertoire diversity, while memory CD8+ T cells had much lower repertoire diversity.

Each CD8+ T cell subset was flow-sorted in triplicate, with fewer than 350,000 cells per subset placed directly into RLT lysis buffer. Naive CD8+ T cells were defined stringently as CD45RO-CCR7+CD27+CD95- to exclude memory contaminants. Using standard density gradient centrifugation, peripheral blood mononuclear cells were isolated from buffy coats. A FACSAria III was used to flow-sort naive CXCR3-negative and CXCR3-positive CD8+ T cells. An RNeasy Mini Kit was used to extract total RNA from the sorted cells. CDR1 MDHEN and CDR2 SYDVKM were looked up in the germline V gene. The CDR3 numbers 16 residues from cysteine through phenylalanine. Nucleotide data are not available. For this clonotype: The specificity of this receptor is unknown.

The listed sequencing device is NextSeq 550. The Human TCR Profiling Kit (MiLaboratory) was used to make UMI-labeled 5' RACE TRB cDNA libraries. The full amount of extracted RNA was used for cDNA synthesis, and the full amount of resulting cDNA was used for PCR amplification. The libraries were made side by side, with each library going through the same number of PCR cycles. Under the source paper's analysis protocol: With a minimum of two reads required per UMI, MIGEC and MiXCR pulled out about 52,000 +/- 9,100 unique UMI-labeled TRB cDNA molecules from each library. On average, each library contained approximately 40,000 +/- 10,000 functional in-frame TRB CDR3 nucleotide clonotypes without stop codons. After downsampling to 5000 UMI-labeled TRB molecules per sample, diversity metrics, including normalized Shannon-Wiener and Chao1, were computed in VDJtools. For the central five CDR3 residues, VDJtools calculated physicochemical properties weighted by clonotype size, namely interaction energy, strength, volume and Kidera factor 4. Based on TCRdb reprocessing of the reads, there is one entry per CDR3 protein sequence, and DNA is missing. The V and J calls reflect TCRdb's pipeline rather than the authors' work. This sample's listing comprises approximately 140,000 distinct CDR3 sequences. Of the sample, over 0.25% is held by the ten largest clones.

This clonotype was sampled from a human donor in good health. Some clones in this sample may be carry-over from other donors' samples. The receptor chain draws on TRBV28 and TRBJ2-7; the TCRdb call, TRBD2, lacks DNA for checking. Sequences were obtained from naive CXCR3+ CD8+ T cells from blood. The sample's cell subset or site, from its label and the paper: CD45RO-CCR7+CD27+CD95- naive CD8+ T cells expressing CXCR3 (TNR3+). CDR3 region: CASSLRGTRSKYEQYF.